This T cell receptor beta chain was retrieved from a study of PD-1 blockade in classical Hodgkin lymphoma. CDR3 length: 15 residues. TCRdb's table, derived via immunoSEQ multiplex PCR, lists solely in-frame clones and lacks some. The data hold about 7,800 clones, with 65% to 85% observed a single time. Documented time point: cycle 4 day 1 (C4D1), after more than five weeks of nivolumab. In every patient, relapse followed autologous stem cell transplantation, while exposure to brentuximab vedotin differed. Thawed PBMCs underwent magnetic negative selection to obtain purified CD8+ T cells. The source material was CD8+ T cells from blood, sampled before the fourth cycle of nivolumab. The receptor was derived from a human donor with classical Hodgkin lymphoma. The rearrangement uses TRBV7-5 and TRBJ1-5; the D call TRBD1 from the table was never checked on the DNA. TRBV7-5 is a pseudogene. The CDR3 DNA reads TGTGCCAGCAGCCCGCAGGGGGATAGCAATCAGCCCCAGCATTTT. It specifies CASSPQGDSNQPQHF.